The next 17 T cell receptor beta chains were all read from a single sample in a study of Graves' ophthalmopathy and Graves' hyperthyroidism. Investigators amplified TCR beta CDR3 regions from RNA transcripts. Following a first-round RT-PCR that used HTBI primers, a second-round multiplex PCR was carried out. Via MiXCR, TCRdb re-called the multiplex PCR reads, giving one row per CDR3 protein. The sample lists 600,000 to 650,000 distinct CDR3 sequences; about 24% were seen once. Sequencing was performed on peripheral blood. The receptor source for this set is a woman under 30 with stable Graves' hyperthyroidism. Some clones in this sample may be carry-over from other donors' samples.

This clonotype came up a few times. The chain links TRBV29-1 to TRBJ2-5; unclear D gene. The CDR3 is made up of 11 amino acids. CDR1 and CDR2 from the germline V gene are SQVTM and ANQGSEA. V was pared by 6 bases and J by 8 bases, with 13 bases between. CDR3 bases: TGCAGCGTCGATGCCCTGGATACCCAGTACTTC. Translated, it gives CSVDALDTQYF. The entire variable domain, with the rest obtained from reference TRBV29-1 and TRBJ2-5, is as follows: SAVISQKPSRDICQRGTSLTIQCQVDSQVTMMFWYRQQPGQSLTLIATANQGSEATYESGFVIDKFPISRPNLTFSTLTVSNMSPEDSSIYLCSVDALDTQYFGPGTRLLVL.

This clonotype was recorded at least ten times. At one of its ends the junction is not consistent with the germline gene, which may arise from a read error. This sequence joins TRBV7-9 and TRBJ1-2; 11 bases match TRBD1. CDR3 length equals 12 residues. CDR1 is SEHNR, CDR2 FQNEAQ, per germline (reference sequence). This chain's CDR3 is CASSRRDRGEVF. The DNA of the CDR3 is TGTGCCAGCAGCCGCCGGGACAGGGGGGAAGTCTTC.

In this sample, this clonotype turned up many times. The gene calls are TRBV20-1 and TRBJ1-1; a weak D match, TRBD1 (5 bases). Germline values: CDR1 DFQATT, CDR2 SNEGSKA (reference sequence). This CDR3 has 12 residues. The ends were cut back, 7 bases at V and 0 bases at J, with 9 bases in the middle. The CDR3 loop is CSVEGMNTEAFF. The CDR3 bases are TGCAGTGTAGAGGGGATGAACACTGAAGCTTTCTTT.

This clonotype was observed a few times. The rearrangement uses TRBV20-1 and TRBJ2-5; 9 bases align to TRBD2. CDR1 and CDR2 (germline): DFQATT, SNEGSKA (reference sequence). This CDR3 contains 17 residues. With 6 bases clipped from V and 2 bases from J, the junction kept 16 bases outside the gene matches. The DNA for the CDR3 is TGCAGTGCCGATCTAGCGGGGAACCCCAGGTCTCAAGAGACCCAGTACTTC. It translates to CSADLAGNPRSQETQYF.

The gene calls are TRBV2 and TRBJ1-5, with D unresolved. CDR3 length equals 15 residues. CDR1 SNHLY and CDR2 FYNNEI come from the germline V gene. V was cut by 6 bases and J by 2 bases, with 14 bases left in between. The CDR3 coding sequence is TGTGCCAGCAGACCGGACGGCGGGGGCAATCAGCCCCAGCATTTT. Amino acid sequence: CASRPDGGGNQPQHF.

The chain joins TRBV27 to TRBJ1-6; no firm D call. This CDR3 has 14 amino acids. In germline, CDR1 is MNHEY, CDR2 SMNVEV (reference sequence). V lost 5 bases and J lost 7, with 12 bases in between. The CDR3 sequence: CASSGNDLNSPLHF. The DNA of the CDR3 is TGTGCCAGCAGTGGGAATGATCTCAATTCACCCCTCCACTTT.

This clonotype was found a few times. The chain has TRBV6-1 and TRBJ2-7; maybe TRBD2 (5 bases). The CDR3 has 16 residues. CDR1 is MNHNS and CDR2 is SASEGT in the germline V gene. The V and J ends lost 0 bases and 2 bases respectively, with 14 bases between them. CDR3 loop: CASSEALYGEPYEQYF. The CDR3 bases are TGTGCCAGCAGTGAAGCGCTTTATGGGGAGCCCTACGAGCAGTACTTC.

This rearrangement joins TRBV30 to TRBJ1-2; a weak D match, TRBD1 (6 bases). With 4 bases removed from V and 6 bases from J, the gap between germline ends came to 12 bases. Per the germline V gene, CDR1 is GTSNPN and CDR2 is SVGIG (reference sequence). This CDR3 has 12 amino acids. CDR3 nucleotide sequence: TGTGCCTGGACTCTGGGACATCATGGCTACACCTTC. Translated: CAWTLGHHGYTF. The whole variable domain, filled in from reference TRBV30 and TRBJ1-2, reads SQTIHQWPATLVQPVGSPLSLECTVEGTSNPNLYWYRQAAGRGLQLLFYSVGIGQISSEVPQNLSASRPQDRQFILSSKKLLLSDSGFYLCAWTLGHHGYTFGSGTRLTVV.

This clonotype was counted many times. The chain carries TRBV4-1 and TRBJ2-7; 9 bases are a match to TRBD2. Germline CDR1 MGHRA, CDR2 YSYEKL. The CDR3 extends over 14 amino acids. With V trimmed by 2 bases and J by 6 bases, 5 bases remained unmatched. CDR3 in amino acids: CASSQQAGGGEQYF. The CDR3 DNA sequence: TGCGCCAGCAGCCAACAAGCGGGAGGTGGCGAGCAGTACTTC.

The chain uses TRBV6-1 and TRBJ1-2; no definite D call. From germline, CDR1 is MNHNS and CDR2 SASEGT. This CDR3 contains 12 residues. With 3 bases removed from V and 4 bases from J, the gap between germline ends came to 6 bases. CDR3 sequence reads: CASSDSGYGYTF. The CDR3 DNA reads as TGTGCCAGCAGTGATTCCGGCTATGGCTACACCTTC.

J is TRBJ2-5 and V is TRBV10-1, with 9 nucleotides matching TRBD1. CDR1 WNHNN and CDR2 SYGVQD come from the germline V gene (reference sequence). V lost 5 bases, J lost 4 bases, and 11 bases stayed unmatched. The CDR3 has 16 residues. The CDR3: CASSPGTGSFGETQYF. CDR3 coding DNA: TGCGCCAGCAGTCCCGGGACAGGGAGTTTCGGAGAGACCCAGTACTTC.

This clonotype was seen ten or more times. The chain links TRBV2 to TRBJ1-2; 7 nucleotides match TRBD1. Germline V gives CDR1 SNHLY, CDR2 FYNNEI. The CDR3 loop spans 13 amino acids. J was trimmed by 8 bases and V by 7 bases; bases with no gene match: 10. CDR3 DNA: TGTGCCAGCAAGCCCGACAGGGAGGAGGGCTACACCTTC. Amino acids: CASKPDREEGYTF. Full variable domain (remainder filled in from reference TRBV2 and TRBJ1-2): EPEVTQTPSHQVTQMGQEVILRCVPISNHLYFYWYRQILGQKVEFLVSFYNNEISEKSEIFDDQFSVERPDGSNFTLKIRSTKLEDSAMYFCASKPDREEGYTFGSGTRLTVV.

V and J are TRBV20-1 and TRBJ1-5, with unresolved D. Germline lookup yields CDR1 DFQATT and CDR2 SNEGSKA (reference sequence). V dropped 6 bases and J dropped 0 bases, with 9 bases sitting between them. CDR3 length: 13 residues. The CDR3 DNA reads as TGCAGTGCCCGGCAGAATAGCAATCAGCCCCAGCATTTT. Its protein is CSARQNSNQPQHF.

This clonotype was detected ten times or more. V and J are TRBV7-9 and TRBJ2-7; D is undetermined. The CDR3 is 12 residues long. Germline lookup yields CDR1 SEHNR and CDR2 FQNEAQ (reference sequence). V gave up 9 bases and J gave up 5 bases, with 14 bases separating them. The CDR3 loop is CASTPPDHEQYF. CDR3 nucleotides: TGTGCCAGTACCCCCCCCGATCACGAGCAGTACTTC.

This clonotype was observed at least ten times. This chain uses TRBV20-1 with TRBJ1-1, with a possible D match to TRBD1 (5 bases). The CDR3 length is 12 residues. The V end was cut by 4 bases, the J end by 3 bases, with 9 bases between. Germline assignment: CDR1 DFQATT and CDR2 SNEGSKA (reference sequence). The CDR3 bases are TGCAGTGCTAACCCGGGGGACACTGAAGCTTTCTTT. Translated: CSANPGDTEAFF.

This clonotype was recorded many times. The chain recombines TRBV12-3 or TRBV12-4 with TRBJ2-7; 9 positions agree with TRBD2. With 6 bases clipped from V and 0 bases from J, the junction kept 6 bases outside the gene matches. There are 15 residues in the CDR3. CDR3 in amino acids: CASSLGLASSYEQYF. DNA for the CDR3: TGTGCCAGCAGCCTCGGACTAGCGAGCTCCTACGAGCAGTACTTC.

Notes on this clonotype: A much bigger clone sits one base away, suggesting this may be a read error. The CDR3 does not end in the conserved phenylalanine or tryptophan, so this is likely a read error. This chain uses TRBV27 with TRBJ1-2; D is unclear. V was shortened by 5 bases and J by 5 bases, with 9 bases between the two germline ends. CDR3 length equals 12 residues. CDR1 is MNHEY and CDR2 is SMNVEV in the germline V gene (reference sequence). Here the CDR3 reads CASSVAGYGYTV. In DNA, the CDR3 is TGTGCCAGCAGTGTCGCCGGGTATGGCTACACCGTC.